A single sample gave rise to the 15 T cell receptor beta chains below, sequenced in a study of blood T cell repertoires in COVID-19. Sequenced by immunoSEQ multiplex PCR; TCRdb stores in-frame clones only, minus some. The table lists about 370,000 clones, around 91% of them singletons. Sequencing input: PBMCs or T cells enriched from blood (not recorded which). The receptors were sampled from a man younger than 30 who had recovered from COVID-19.

This clone has a single count. The V and J genes are TRBV27 and TRBJ2-5; 7 bases align to TRBD2. Near its end, the DNA agrees better with TRBJ2-7, so the J call may be wrong. This CDR3 is built from 14 residues. Germline-derived CDR1 and CDR2 are MNHEY and SMNVEV (reference sequence). The CDR3 spells CASSRSGGGYEQYF. The CDR3 DNA reads TGTGCCAGCAGCCGCTCAGGCGGGGGCTACGAGCAGTACTTC.

The chain carries TRBV7-3 and TRBJ1-1; D may be TRBD1 (6 bases). The CDR3 runs to 17 residues. In germline, CDR1 is SGHTA, CDR2 FQGTGA. The V end lost 5 bases, the J end lost 0 bases, and 19 bases lay between the germline ends. The CDR3 DNA reads TGTGCCAGCAGCCCCCTCAGGACAGCTCACATGAACACTGAAGCTTTCTTT. Amino acids: CASSPLRTAHMNTEAFF.

CDR3 nucleotides: TGTGCCAGCAGCCCGCCCAAGTGGAGGGGCGATCAGCCCCAGCATTTT. This encodes CASSPPKWRGDQPQHF. The chain combines TRBV7-9 with TRBJ1-5; possibly TRBD1 for D (5 bases). The germline gives CDR1 SEHNR, CDR2 FQNEAQ (reference sequence). There are 16 residues in the CDR3. The germline V and J ends were trimmed by 5 bases and 5 bases, with 19 bases remaining between them.

This clone has a single count. CDR3 sequence (DNA): TGTGCCAGCAGCTTCGGGGGTAACACTGAAGCTTTCTTT. This codes for CASSFGGNTEAFF. The chain carries TRBV5-6 and TRBJ1-1; D is possibly TRBD1 (5 bases). V lost 2 bases and J 2 bases, leaving 7 bases between the germline ends. In germline, CDR1 is SGHDT, CDR2 YYEEEE. There are 13 residues in the CDR3.

This clone was picked up a small number of times. The chain links TRBV28 to TRBJ1-6, with TRBD1 identical over 7 bases. V was clipped by 9 bases and J by 3 bases; unmatched bases: 2. CDR1 and CDR2 (germline): MDHEN, SYDVKM. The CDR3 consists of 13 residues. The CDR3 sequence is CASSGGYNSPLHF. CDR3 in DNA: TGTGCCAGTTCAGGGGGCTATAATTCACCCCTCCACTTT.

V usage is TRBV10-3 and J usage is TRBJ1-4; possible D gene TRBD1, 5 bases. The CDR3 loop spans 14 amino acids. With 0 bases removed from V and 5 bases from J, the gap between germline ends came to 7 bases. Germline V gives CDR1 ENHRY, CDR2 SYGVKD. The CDR3 region has the DNA TGTGCCATCAGTGAGTCAGGGGCGAATGAAAAACTGTTTTTT. As protein: CAISESGANEKLFF.

The chain employs TRBV5-4 and TRBJ2-1; 9 nucleotides match TRBD2. J gave up 9 bases and V 4 bases, and 8 bases lay outside the gene matches. This CDR3 spans 14 amino acids. Germline CDR1 SGHNT, CDR2 YYREEE (reference sequence). CDR3 amino acids: CASSPGETSGEQFF. The CDR3 DNA sequence: TGTGCCAGCAGCCCAGGGGAGACTAGCGGTGAGCAGTTCTTC.

V and J are TRBV9 and TRBJ1-6; TRBD1 aligns across 10 bases. CDR1 SGDLS and CDR2 YYNGEE come from the germline V gene. With V trimmed by 3 bases and J by 10 bases, 4 bases remained unmatched. The CDR3 consists of 14 residues. The CDR3 spells CASSALDRGSPLHF. The CDR3 DNA follows: TGTGCCAGCAGCGCACTGGACAGGGGGTCACCCCTCCACTTT.

J is TRBJ1-1 and V is TRBV10-3; D perhaps matches TRBD1 (6 bases). Trimming cost V 4 bases and J 7 bases, with 13 bases left between them. The length of the CDR3 is 13 residues. Germline values: CDR1 ENHRY, CDR2 SYGVKD. CDR3 nucleotides: TGTGCCATCAGTGGGTCAGGGGAGGTTGAAGCTTTCTTT. This translates into CAISGSGEVEAFF.

V usage is TRBV19 and J usage is TRBJ1-4; D call uncertain. V gave up 5 bases and J gave up 5 bases, with 9 bases separating them. Germline loops: CDR1 LNHDA, CDR2 SQIVND (reference sequence). The CDR3 spans 13 residues. The CDR3 region has the DNA TGTGCCAGTAGTCTACAGCCCAATGAAAAACTGTTTTTT. Amino acid sequence: CASSLQPNEKLFF.

The rearrangement uses TRBV3-1 (or the pseudogene TRBV3-2) and TRBJ1-5, with 7 bases matching TRBD1. Per the germline V gene, CDR1 is LGHDT and CDR2 is YNNKEL (reference sequence). The length of the CDR3 is 14 residues. Unmatched junction bases numbered 5, after V lost 1 base and J lost 8 bases. CDR3 loop: CASSQAGGGEPQHF. The CDR3 bases are TGTGCCAGCAGCCAAGCAGGGGGAGGAGAGCCCCAGCATTTT.

The CDR3 DNA sequence: TGCGCCAGCAGCTTGGTGTATCCAGAGACCCAGTACTTC. This codes for CASSLVYPETQYF. This chain links TRBV5-1 with TRBJ2-5, with unresolved D. V was cut by 0 bases and J by 4 bases, with 7 bases left in between. From germline, CDR1 is SGHRS and CDR2 YFSETQ. The CDR3 has 13 residues.

The chain employs TRBV5-1 and TRBJ2-1; 10 nucleotides align to TRBD2. V was clipped by 4 bases and J by 8 bases; unmatched bases: 9. The CDR3 covers 15 residues. CDR1 is SGHRS, CDR2 YFSETQ, per germline. Here the CDR3 reads CASSVGTSVGDEQFF. CDR3 DNA sequence: TGCGCCAGCAGCGTCGGGACTAGCGTTGGCGATGAGCAGTTCTTC.

The genes are TRBV18 and TRBJ2-7, with 10 positions matching TRBD1. With V trimmed by 3 bases and J by 8 bases, 4 bases remained unmatched. The CDR3 has 13 residues. Germline assignment: CDR1 KGHSH and CDR2 LQKENI. This CDR3 reads CASSPGTGDKQYF. CDR3 bases: TGTGCCAGCTCACCTGGGACAGGGGATAAGCAGTACTTC.

V is TRBV12-3 or TRBV12-4 and J is TRBJ2-1; D unclear. This CDR3 spans 13 amino acids. V dropped 4 bases and J dropped 5 bases, with 9 bases sitting between them. CDR3 in DNA: TGTGCCAGCAGTTCTAATTTGAACAATGAGCAGTTCTTC. This sequence encodes CASSSNLNNEQFF.